Listed below are T cell receptor beta chains from one sample, sequenced in a study of blood T cell repertoires in COVID-19. Assay used: immunoSEQ multiplex PCR; TCRdb lists only in-frame clones, some missing. The table shows 65,000 to 85,000 clones, with approximately 90% occurring only once. The material sequenced was peripheral blood. The source of these receptors is a human donor in a cohort sampled during active COVID-19. The CDR3 runs from the conserved cysteine through the conserved F or W. A D gene is named only where the DNA matches it firmly. Where a row states a size, it is once, few, many or the class of an expanded clone; other rows omit it.

D gene,J gene,CDR3 length,V gene,clone size,CDR3 DNA,CDR3 protein
-,TRBJ2-3,16,TRBV7-6,-,TGTGCCAGCAGCCGCCCTCAGGACTCTCGGGTAGATACGCAGTATTTT,CASSRPQDSRVDTQYF
-,TRBJ1-2,15,TRBV11-2,-,-,CASSSFWRGSYGYTF
-,TRBJ1-2,11,TRBV11-2,-,TGTGCCAGCGGCATTCTGACGGGATACACCTTC,CASGILTGYTF
-,TRBJ1-1,13,TRBV12-5,-,TGTGCTAGTGGTTTTTACGGGAACACTGAAGCTTTCTTT,CASGFYGNTEAFF
-,TRBJ1-2,15,TRBV6-5,once,TGTGCCAGCAGCACACTGGCCGGGATACTATATGGCTACACCTTC,CASSTLAGILYGYTF
-,TRBJ1-1,16,TRBV7-9,-,TGTGCCAGCAGCCCCAGAAGCCACAGTCAGGGCACTGAAGCTTTCTTT,CASSPRSHSQGTEAFF
-,TRBJ1-2,15,TRBV5-6,-,TGTGCCAGCAGCTTGCGGCACGGAGCTAACTATGGCTACACCTTC,CASSLRHGANYGYTF
TRBD1,TRBJ2-1,13,TRBV4-2,once,TGTGCCAGCAGCCAGGAGACAGGGAATGAGCAGTTCTTC,CASSQETGNEQFF
TRBD1,TRBJ1-2,14,TRBV15,-,TGTGCCACCAACCGGGGACAGACTCCCTATGGCTACACCTTC,CATNRGQTPYGYTF
TRBD2,TRBJ2-1,17,TRBV5-1,once,TGCGCCAGCAGCGCCACACTAGCGTCGACCTCCTACAATGAGCAGTTCTTC,CASSATLASTSYNEQFF
-,TRBJ1-2,11,TRBV29-1,-,TGCAGCGTTGAGGTCGGGTATGGCTACACCTTC,CSVEVGYGYTF
TRBD1,TRBJ2-1,15,TRBV6-1,-,TGTGCCAGCAGTGAAAGGTTCAGGGGGCCTAATGAGCAGTTCTTC,CASSERFRGPNEQFF
TRBD1,TRBJ1-2,14,TRBV11-2,-,TGTGCCAGCAGCTCCACAACAGGGGACTATGGCTACACCTTC,CASSSTTGDYGYTF
TRBD2,TRBJ2-3,17,TRBV18,-,TGTGCCAGCTCACCGGGACTAGCGGGGCTCCACGGTAATACGCAGTATTTT,CASSPGLAGLHGNTQYF
TRBD2,TRBJ2-5,14,TRBV7-2,-,TGTGCCAGCAGCTTACGTCTAGCGGGAGAGACCCAGTACTTC,CASSLRLAGETQYF
-,TRBJ2-5,15,TRBV29-1,-,TGCAGCGTCCAGGGGGGCAGGGACCGCCTAGAGACCCAGTACTTC,CSVQGGRDRLETQYF
TRBD1,TRBJ2-3,14,TRBV7-9,-,TGTGCCAGCAGCTCGACAGGGGTCGCAGATACGCAGTATTTT,CASSSTGVADTQYF
TRBD1,TRBJ1-2,17,TRBV24-1,-,TGTGCCACCAGTGACTCGGACAGGGGTGGGGCTAACTATGGCTACACCTTC,CATSDSDRGGANYGYTF
-,TRBJ1-2,13,TRBV19,-,TGTGCCAGTAGTATTGGGGGACTCGATGGCTACACCTTC,CASSIGGLDGYTF
-,TRBJ2-7,15,TRBV6-5,-,TGTGCCAGCAGTTACTCAGGGGGAAGTAGCTACGAGCAGTACTTC,CASSYSGGSSYEQYF
-,TRBJ1-2,15,TRBV7-9,-,TGTGCCAGCAGCTTAGGGGGCAGTTTAAACTATGGCTACACCTTC,CASSLGGSLNYGYTF
TRBD2,TRBJ2-7,17,TRBV11-2,once,TGTGCCAGCAGCCCAGACCTGAGGACTAGCGGGGCCTACGAGCAGTACTTC,CASSPDLRTSGAYEQYF
-,TRBJ2-2,12,TRBV7-3,-,TGTGCCAGCAGCCCCGGCGGAGGGTCGCTGTTTTTT,CASSPGGGSLFF
-,TRBJ1-4,14,TRBV7-9,-,TGTGCCAGCAGCCCAAAGGACGGGAGGGAAAAACTGTTTTTT,CASSPKDGREKLFF
-,TRBJ1-2,15,TRBV2,-,TGTGCCAGCATTAGGGACACAGGGTTTTCTCATGGCTACACCTTC,CASIRDTGFSHGYTF
TRBD1,TRBJ1-5,15,TRBV7-8,-,TGTGCCAGCAGCGCCGGGACAGGGTTTAATCAGCCCCAGCATTTT,CASSAGTGFNQPQHF
-,TRBJ1-1,14,TRBV3-1/TRBV3-2,-,TGTGCCAGCAGCCAAGTGGTCGGTAACACTGAAGCTTTCTTT,CASSQVVGNTEAFF
TRBD2,TRBJ2-5,16,TRBV4-1,once,TGCGCCAGCAGCCAACTCGGACTAGCGGGGGACGAGACCCAGTACTTC,CASSQLGLAGDETQYF
-,TRBJ2-7,16,TRBV25-1,-,TGTGCCAGCAGTCCCCTTGGGGCCATTTCCTCCTACGAGCAGTACTTC,CASSPLGAISSYEQYF
-,TRBJ1-2,14,TRBV19,-,TGTGCCAGTAGTTTCCTGACAGATGCGGCTGGCTACACCTTC,CASSFLTDAAGYTF
-,TRBJ1-1,15,TRBV6-6,-,TGTGCCAGCAGTAATAGGGGGGGGCAGTACACTGAAGCTTTCTTT,CASSNRGGQYTEAFF
-,TRBJ2-1,17,TRBV11-2,-,TGTGCCAGCAGCTTTCAGGTGGCAGCGGGCTCCTACAATGAGCAGTTCTTC,CASSFQVAAGSYNEQFF
TRBD1,TRBJ2-1,18,TRBV4-3,-,TGCGCCAGCAGCCAAGGGGTAGGGGGACAGGGGGCGCGGAATGAGCAGTTCTTC,CASSQGVGGQGARNEQFF
TRBD1,TRBJ1-2,15,TRBV13,-,TGTGCCAGCAGCTTCGTAGGGGGCGCCGACTATGGCTACACCTTC,CASSFVGGADYGYTF
-,TRBJ1-3,16,TRBV5-4,-,TGTGCCAGCAGCTTGAGTGTGTGGGGCGTTAGGAACACCATATATTTT,CASSLSVWGVRNTIYF
-,TRBJ2-1,13,TRBV5-1,-,TGCGCCAGCAGCTTGGACGGCTACAATGAGCAGTTCTTC,CASSLDGYNEQFF
-,TRBJ1-6,15,TRBV25-1,-,TGTGCCAGCAGTCGAGGGGGGGCTTATAATTCACCCCTCCACTTT,CASSRGGAYNSPLHF
TRBD2,TRBJ2-3,15,TRBV3-1/TRBV3-2,-,TGTGCCAGCAGCCAAGGGGGGACTAGAGGAGATACGCAGTATTTT,CASSQGGTRGDTQYF
-,TRBJ1-1,14,TRBV5-4,-,TGTGCCAGCAGCCCCGGACAGACGAACACTGAAGCTTTCTTT,CASSPGQTNTEAFF
TRBD2,TRBJ2-7,14,TRBV19,few,TGTGCCAGTAGCGTAGCGGGGGCCATCTACGAGCAGTACTTC,CASSVAGAIYEQYF
-,TRBJ1-2,13,TRBV6-2/TRBV6-3,-,TGTGCCAGCAGTCGCGACCGGAAAGCGGGCTACACCTTC,CASSRDRKAGYTF
TRBD2,TRBJ2-1,15,TRBV6-5,-,TGTGCCAGCAGCCACGGGGGGTCGTCCTACAATGAGCAGTTCTTC,CASSHGGSSYNEQFF
-,TRBJ2-2,16,TRBV19,-,TGTGCCAGTAGTAACAGCAGGGGGAGGATCACCGGGGAGCTGTTTTTT,CASSNSRGRITGELFF
TRBD1,TRBJ2-3,15,TRBV9,-,TGTGCCACTAGTAGGGGGCAGATGAGTACAGATACGCAGTATTTT,CATSRGQMSTDTQYF
-,TRBJ2-7,14,TRBV7-2,-,TGTGCCAGCAGCTTAGTGAGGGAGACCTACGAGCAGTACTTC,CASSLVRETYEQYF
TRBD1,TRBJ1-2,17,TRBV2,-,TGTGCCAGCACAGGTCCTAACGAGGGGACAGGTGACTATGGCTACACCTTC,CASTGPNEGTGDYGYTF
TRBD1,TRBJ2-1,16,TRBV7-7,-,TGTGCCAGCAGCCCGACGCTCAGGGGGCCTTACAATGAGCAGTTCTTC,CASSPTLRGPYNEQFF
-,TRBJ1-4,16,TRBV21-1,-,TGTGCCAGCAGCACCTTCCAACAGGGGAGTGGTGAAAAACTGTTTTTT,CASSTFQQGSGEKLFF
-,TRBJ2-1,14,TRBV4-3,-,TGCGCCAGCAGCCAAGATTCTATTCACGATGAGCAGTTCTTC,CASSQDSIHDEQFF
-,TRBJ2-3,15,TRBV9,-,TGTGCCAGCAGCGTAGTCGGGACAAACACAGATACGCAGTATTTT,CASSVVGTNTDTQYF
TRBD1,TRBJ2-1,15,TRBV10-3,-,TGTGCCATCAGTGCCGGGGACAGGCTAACAAATGAGCAGTTCTTC,CAISAGDRLTNEQFF
TRBD2,TRBJ2-2,15,TRBV5-1,-,TGCGCCAGCAGCTTGGGGACTAGTAACACCGGGGAGCTGTTTTTT,CASSLGTSNTGELFF
TRBD1,TRBJ2-2,15,TRBV12-5,-,TGTGCTAGTGGTTCCGGACAGGGGGAGACCGGGGAGCTGTTTTTT,CASGSGQGETGELFF
TRBD1,TRBJ2-2,17,TRBV18,-,TGTGCCAGCTCTCGCCCCGGGACAGGGTCCTACACCGGGGAGCTGTTTTTT,CASSRPGTGSYTGELFF